Listed here are 22 T cell receptor beta chains from one sample, sequenced in a study of shared T cell receptors in the human thymus. Repertoires were generated with immunoSEQ multiplex PCR, while TCRdb's copy carries only in-frame clones and drops some. The sample yields some 720,000 clones, approximately 87% seen once. These data also formed part of another study, on human thymus T cells.

What was sequenced was thymocytes. Every receptor here comes from a boy younger than two with a congenital heart defect.

V and J are TRBV10-3 and TRBJ2-1, with 9 bases that match TRBD2. Germline V CDR1 and CDR2: ENHRY, SYGVKD. Unmatched junction bases numbered 11, after V lost 0 bases and J lost 2 bases. This CDR3 contains 19 residues. The CDR3 nucleotides are TGTGCCATCAGTGAGTCGGTAGCGGGAGACGGAAGCACCTACAATGAGCAGTTCTTC. Its protein product is CAISESVAGDGSTYNEQFF.

V is TRBV7-6 and J is TRBJ2-3; 9 bases are a match to TRBD2. Germline V gene data show CDR1 as SGHVS and CDR2 as FNYEAQ. The junction had 4 bases not matched to a gene; V was cut back by 1 base and J by 5 bases. The CDR3 spans 15 residues. As DNA, the CDR3 is TGTGCCAGCAGCTTAGGGTCTAGCGGGAAAGATACGCAGTATTTT. Protein product: CASSLGSSGKDTQYF.

The V call is TRBV9, the J call TRBJ2-2; D is ambiguous. Trimming removed 4 bases at V and 6 bases at J, with 7 bases between. The CDR3 length is 12 residues. In germline, CDR1 is SGDLS, CDR2 YYNGEE. The CDR3 spells CASSPRAGELFF. CDR3 coding DNA: TGTGCCAGCAGCCCCCGGGCCGGGGAGCTGTTTTTT.

CDR3 amino acids: CATGTSGSKGTGELFF. CDR3 DNA: TGTGCCACGGGGACTAGCGGGAGTAAGGGCACCGGGGAGCTGTTTTTT. The chain joins TRBV10-3 to TRBJ2-2; 14 nucleotides line up with TRBD2. The CDR3 spans 16 residues. V lost 10 bases and J lost 4; bases outside the gene matches: 8. Germline V lookup: CDR1 ENHRY, CDR2 SYGVKD.

This chain uses TRBV6-5 with TRBJ1-1; D uncertain. V was cut by 6 bases and J by 4 bases, with 15 bases left in between. CDR3 length equals 14 residues. The germline V gene has CDR1 MNHEY and CDR2 SVGAGI. CDR3 protein: CASSLGPEATEAFF. DNA for the CDR3: TGTGCCAGCAGCCTGGGTCCCGAGGCCACTGAAGCTTTCTTT.

The chain joins TRBV28 to TRBJ2-1; tentative D call: TRBD1 (5 bases). The CDR3 contains 12 residues. Trimming stripped 6 bases from V and 7 bases from J, with 10 bases between. Germline CDR1 and CDR2: MDHEN and SYDVKM. The CDR3 loop is CASSRDPNEQFF. The CDR3 DNA sequence: TGTGCCAGCAGCAGGGATCCTAATGAGCAGTTCTTC.

V usage is TRBV4-3 and J usage is TRBJ2-5; 11 positions match TRBD1. Germline V gene sequence: CDR1 LGHNA, CDR2 YSLEER. The CDR3 consists of 15 residues. V shed 4 bases, J shed 4 bases, and the junction held 5 bases outside the gene matches. The CDR3 DNA follows: TGCGCCAGCAGCCGCTGGGGGACAGGGGGAGAGACCCAGTACTTC. This codes for CASSRWGTGGETQYF.

The chain combines TRBV6-1 with TRBJ2-2, with TRBD1 matching 12 bases. The CDR3 has 18 amino acids. Germline lookup yields CDR1 MNHNS and CDR2 SASEGT. V shed 2 bases and J 5 bases; nucleotides not matched to a gene: 9. The CDR3 DNA is TGTGCCAGCAGTGAAACGGGACAGGGGGCCCCGAGGACCGGGGAGCTGTTTTTT. Translation gives CASSETGQGAPRTGELFF.

The chain uses TRBV6-1 and TRBJ2-7; D uncertain. Germline CDR1 is MNHNS and CDR2 is SASEGT. V lost 7 bases and J lost 1, with 14 bases in between. This CDR3 region has 14 residues. The CDR3 protein is CASTFQNPSYEQYF. Written as DNA, the CDR3 is TGTGCCAGCACCTTTCAGAACCCGTCCTACGAGCAGTACTTC.

The chain joins TRBV5-1 to TRBJ2-1; 8 bases line up with TRBD2. The germline V gene encodes CDR1 SGHRS and CDR2 YFSETQ. This CDR3 has 14 amino acids. V was pared by 1 base and J by 5 bases, with 2 bases of the junction left unmatched. This chain's CDR3 is CASSLREGDNEQFF. In DNA form, the CDR3 reads TGCGCCAGCAGCTTGCGGGAGGGTGACAATGAGCAGTTCTTC. Supplemented by reference TRBV5-1 and TRBJ2-1, the full variable domain reads KAGVTQTPRYLIKTRGQQVTLSCSPISGHRSVSWYQQTPGQGLQFLFEYFSETQRNKGNFPGRFSGRQFSNSRSEMNVSTLELGDSALYLCASSLREGDNEQFFGPGTRLTVL.

This sequence joins TRBV21-1 and TRBJ1-1. TRBV21-1 is an annotated pseudogene. This CDR3 contains 19 residues. CDR3 loop: CASSKGSWAVGGGDTEAFF. The DNA of the CDR3 is TGTGCCAGCAGCAAAGGTAGTTGGGCGGTTGGAGGCGGGGACACTGAAGCTTTCTTT.

This sequence joins TRBV29-1 and TRBJ2-1, with 8 bases lining up with TRBD2. In germline, CDR1 is SQVTM, CDR2 ANQGSEA. V gave up 2 bases and J gave up 8 bases; unmatched junction bases: 11. The CDR3 loop spans 15 amino acids. The CDR3 here is CSVERKAGVGHEQFF. The CDR3 DNA follows: TGCAGCGTTGAAAGGAAAGCGGGAGTCGGGCATGAGCAGTTCTTC.

The J gene is TRBJ1-2, the V gene TRBV29-1, with D possibly matching TRBD1 (6 bases). The germline V gene encodes CDR1 SQVTM and CDR2 ANQGSEA. V dropped 4 bases and J dropped 4 bases, with 10 bases sitting between them. This CDR3 is built from 12 residues. The CDR3 sequence is CSVAGAGYGYTF. For the CDR3, the DNA is TGCAGCGTTGCAGGGGCGGGCTATGGCTACACCTTC.

The V gene is TRBV12-5, the J gene TRBJ2-7; 10 bases align to TRBD1. Germline CDR1 and CDR2: LGHNT and FRNRAP. Trimming cost V 2 bases and J 1 base; bases outside gene matches: 5. This CDR3 region has 16 residues. CDR3 residues: CASGLRQGARSYEQYF. CDR3 coding DNA: TGTGCTAGTGGTTTGAGACAGGGGGCGCGGTCCTACGAGCAGTACTTC.

This chain links TRBV5-1 with TRBJ1-1; 7 bases are shared with TRBD1. After removal of 4 bases from V and 1 base from J, the junction contained 13 bases not matched to a gene. Germline V gene data show CDR1 as SGHRS and CDR2 as YFSETQ. CDR3 size: 17 residues. CDR3 bases: TGCGCCAGCAGCCCAGTAGGGGGGACAGATACGAACACTGAAGCTTTCTTT. Translated: CASSPVGGTDTNTEAFF.

The V call is TRBV11-2, the J call TRBJ2-3; TRBD2 is a possible D gene (6 bases). V shed 5 bases and J shed 1 base, with 10 bases lying between them. Germline lookup yields CDR1 SGHAT and CDR2 FQNNGV. This CDR3 region has 14 residues. In nucleotides, the CDR3 is TGTGCCAGCAGCCTTAAGCGGGGCACAGATACGCAGTATTTT. Its protein product is CASSLKRGTDTQYF.

V gene TRBV5-1 combines with J gene TRBJ2-5; 14 bases fit TRBD2. The CDR3 is 20 amino acids. Per germline, CDR1 SGHRS and CDR2 YFSETQ. Unmatched junction bases numbered 11, after V lost 0 bases and J lost 1 base. CDR3 bases: TGCGCCAGCAGCTTGGGCGGGGGACTAGCGGGAGCGGAACCCCAAGAGACCCAGTACTTC. Amino acid sequence: CASSLGGGLAGAEPQETQYF.

The V gene is TRBV7-9, the J gene TRBJ2-1; 9 nucleotides match TRBD1. Germline lookup yields CDR1 SEHNR and CDR2 FQNEAQ (reference sequence). V lost 5 bases, J lost 9 bases, and 8 bases stayed unmatched. This CDR3 comprises 14 residues. CDR3 DNA: TGTGCCAGCAGCCCCGGGACAGGGTATCGTGAGCAGTTCTTC. Protein product: CASSPGTGYREQFF.

V is TRBV11-2 and J is TRBJ1-1; D is unclear. Germline V CDR1 and CDR2: SGHAT, FQNNGV. V was trimmed by 4 bases and J by 6 bases, leaving 12 bases between them. This CDR3 comprises 13 residues. CDR3 sequence reads: CASSSRAGAEAFF. CDR3 bases: TGTGCCAGCAGCTCGAGGGCGGGAGCTGAAGCTTTCTTT.

This clone has only one observation. V is TRBV7-6 and J is TRBJ2-7, with TRBD2 matching over 9 bases. This CDR3 has 16 amino acids. CDR1 is SGHVS, CDR2 FNYEAQ, per germline. Trimming at V came to 0 bases and at J to 4 bases, leaving 7 bases not matched to a gene. CDR3 nucleotides: TGTGCCAGCAGCTTAGCGCGGGCTAGCGGGATATACGAGCAGTACTTC. Protein product: CASSLARASGIYEQYF.

The chain carries TRBV5-4 and TRBJ2-3; possibly TRBD1 for D (5 bases). Trimming left V 1 base short and J 4 bases short, with 13 bases between. CDR3 length equals 15 residues. In germline, CDR1 is SGHNT, CDR2 YYREEE (reference sequence). The CDR3: CASSLRGRVADTQYF. In nucleotides, the CDR3 is TGTGCCAGCAGCTTGAGGGGCAGGGTGGCAGATACGCAGTATTTT.

This chain links TRBV27 with TRBJ1-4; no clear D gene. The CDR3 spans 12 residues. The V gene lost 6 bases and the J gene lost 10 bases, with 12 bases spanning the gap. Germline CDR1 and CDR2: MNHEY and SMNVEV (reference sequence). CDR3 amino acids: CASSPGSGKLFF. The CDR3 DNA sequence: TGTGCCAGCAGCCCAGGATCCGGAAAACTGTTTTTT. Combining the CDR3 with reference TRBV27 and TRBJ1-4 gives the whole variable domain EAQVTQNPRYLITVTGKKLTVTCSQNMNHEYMSWYRQDPGLGLRQIYYSMNVEVTDKGDVPEGYKVSRKEKRNFPLILESPSPNQTSLYFCASSPGSGKLFFGSGTQLSVL.